Shown below are 28 T cell receptor beta chains from a single sample sequenced in a study of T cell responses to AZD1222 COVID-19 vaccine. Clones were read by immunoSEQ multiplex PCR, and TCRdb kept only the in-frame ones, dropping some. The sample lists about 140,000 clones; 92% were seen once. The starting material was peripheral blood, obtained 28 days after the second AZD1222 dose. These receptors all come from an adult who received the AZD1222 COVID-19 vaccine.

In its sample, this clone was seen once. The chain links TRBV7-2 to TRBJ1-2, with 8 positions matching TRBD1. The junction had 10 bases not matched to a gene; V was cut back by 3 bases and J by 7 bases. There are 15 residues in the CDR3. CDR1 and CDR2 (germline): SGHTA, FQGNSA. CDR3 DNA sequence: TGTGCCAGCAGCTTGGCCGGGACAGGTCCCCCTGGCTACACCTTC. It codes for CASSLAGTGPPGYTF.

This chain links TRBV28 with TRBJ2-7; 9 bases fit TRBD1. There are 15 residues in the CDR3. The V gene end was trimmed by 6 bases and the J gene end by 2 bases; junction bases not matched to a gene: 8. The V gene's germline CDR1 is MDHEN and CDR2 SYDVKM. CDR3 bases: TGTGCCAGCAGGGGGACAGGGAGGCACCCCTACGAGCAGTACTTC. As protein: CASRGTGRHPYEQYF.

V gene TRBV11-1 combines with J gene TRBJ2-5; D might be TRBD2 (5 bases). The CDR3 has 15 amino acids. The V and J ends lost 2 bases and 4 bases respectively, with 14 bases between them. Per the germline V gene, CDR1 is SGHAT and CDR2 is FQDESV (reference sequence). In DNA form, the CDR3 reads TGTGCCAGCAGCTTACGAGAACTAGTTCGAGAGACCCAGTACTTC. It codes for CASSLRELVRETQYF.

The rearrangement joins TRBV4-1 to TRBJ2-3; no firm D call. The CDR3 length is 14 residues. Trimming pared 0 bases from V and 4 bases from J, leaving 8 bases between. CDR1 MGHRA and CDR2 YSYEKL come from the germline V gene. CDR3 sequence reads: CASSQEASPDTQYF. As DNA, the CDR3 is TGCGCCAGCAGCCAAGAAGCAAGTCCAGATACGCAGTATTTT.

The genes are TRBV24-1 and TRBJ2-3; D not resolved. Deletions cut 2 bases from V and 4 bases from J, with 3 bases between. Germline-derived CDR1 and CDR2 are KGHDR and SFDVKD. The CDR3 has 12 amino acids. CDR3: CATSDWADTQYF. DNA for the CDR3: TGTGCCACCAGTGATTGGGCAGATACGCAGTATTTT.

This clone was observed once. This chain uses TRBV6-1 with TRBJ2-7, with unresolved D. The V end lost 3 bases, the J end lost 4 bases, and 10 bases lay between the germline ends. The germline CDR1 and CDR2 sequences are MNHNS and SASEGT. The CDR3 contains 13 residues. CDR3 in amino acids: CASSEASSYEQYF. In nucleotides, the CDR3 is TGTGCCAGCAGTGAGGCTAGTTCGTACGAGCAGTACTTC.

This chain connects TRBV6-1 to TRBJ2-1; TRBD2 matches 8 bases. After removal of 4 bases from V and 5 bases from J, the junction contained 13 bases not matched to a gene. The V gene's germline CDR1 is MNHNS and CDR2 SASEGT. The CDR3 runs 17 residues. CDR3 DNA sequence: TGTGCCAGCAGTGGGCATTACGGGAGGGCACTGAACAATGAGCAGTTCTTC. Its translation is CASSGHYGRALNNEQFF.

The chain carries TRBV4-1 and TRBJ1-4; 7 nucleotides match TRBD1. Germline-derived CDR1 and CDR2 are MGHRA and YSYEKL. The CDR3 sequence is 15 residues long. J lost 7 bases, V lost 6 bases, and 11 bases had no gene match. The CDR3 nucleotides read TGCGCCAGCAGGCAAAATCCAGGGGGAGTTGAAAAACTGTTTTTT. Protein: CASRQNPGGVEKLFF.

The chain is built from TRBV6-5 and TRBJ1-4, with 11 bases fitting TRBD1. Germline loops: CDR1 MNHEY, CDR2 SVGAGI. The CDR3 is made up of 15 amino acids. The trim removed 6 bases at V and 7 bases at J, leaving 7 bases unmatched. This CDR3 reads CASSPQGTGGEKLFF. In DNA form, the CDR3 reads TGTGCCAGCAGCCCCCAAGGGACAGGGGGTGAAAAACTGTTTTTT.

V usage is TRBV6-6 and J usage is TRBJ1-4; no clear D gene. Trimming removed 2 bases from V and 5 bases from J, with 9 bases in between. The CDR3 length is 14 residues. The V gene's germline CDR1 is MNHNY and CDR2 SVGAGI (reference sequence). CDR3 residues: CASSYRVGNEKLFF. Here the CDR3 DNA reads TGTGCCAGCAGTTACAGGGTGGGAAATGAAAAACTGTTTTTT.

J is TRBJ1-5 and V is TRBV5-6; no definite D call. V shed 0 bases and J shed 0 bases, with 16 bases lying between them. The CDR3 length is 18 residues. CDR1 and CDR2 (germline): SGHDT, YYEEEE. The CDR3 loop reads CASSLVHSLPFSNQPQHF. The CDR3 DNA follows: TGTGCCAGCAGCTTGGTCCACAGTCTACCTTTTAGCAATCAGCCCCAGCATTTT.

The chain couples TRBV2 to TRBJ2-7, with TRBD1 matching 9 bases. The length of the CDR3 is 16 residues. After removal of 0 bases from V and 6 bases from J, the junction contained 9 bases not matched to a gene. Germline V CDR1 and CDR2: SNHLY, FYNNEI. CDR3 loop: CASSEARLGQGGEQYF. The CDR3 DNA is TGTGCCAGCAGTGAAGCGAGGCTGGGACAGGGAGGCGAGCAGTACTTC.

The chain employs TRBV19 and TRBJ1-2; D gene unclear. CDR1 and CDR2 from the germline V gene are LNHDA and SQIVND (reference sequence). V dropped 7 bases and J dropped 5 bases, with 14 bases sitting between them. This CDR3 has 13 residues. CDR3 residues: CASNTGLGYGYTF. The CDR3 DNA sequence: TGTGCCAGTAATACGGGGTTGGGGTATGGCTACACCTTC.

The chain links TRBV19 to TRBJ1-5; no definite D call. The V and J ends lost 7 bases and 5 bases respectively, with 12 bases between them. This CDR3 contains 13 residues. Germline V lookup: CDR1 LNHDA, CDR2 SQIVND (reference sequence). The chain's CDR3 is CASTPGLHQPQHF. The CDR3 coding sequence is TGTGCCAGTACCCCGGGCCTGCATCAGCCCCAGCATTTT.

This chain links TRBV10-2 with TRBJ2-7; TRBD1 agrees at 9 bases. This CDR3 spans 13 amino acids. With V trimmed by 7 bases and J by 6 bases, 7 bases remained unmatched. Germline CDR1 and CDR2: WSHSY and SAAADI. For the CDR3, the DNA is TGCGCCAGCAAGAAGACAGGGGGAGGCGAGCAGTACTTC. Its translation: CASKKTGGGEQYF.

A few counts support this clone. The chain carries TRBV4-3 and TRBJ2-5; the D is unclear. The CDR3 is 16 amino acids. The ends were cut back, 0 bases at V and 2 bases at J, with 13 bases in the middle. Germline CDR1 LGHNA, CDR2 YSLEER. CDR3 DNA: TGCGCCAGCAGCCAAGATAGGGCAGACGGTCAAGAGACCCAGTACTTC. It is translated as CASSQDRADGQETQYF.

This clone was recorded only once. The chain links TRBV5-4 to TRBJ2-7; TRBD1 or TRBD2 may be the D gene (6 bases each). The CDR3 consists of 14 residues. The ends were cut back, 4 bases at V and 5 bases at J, with 16 bases in the middle. Germline V gene lookup returns CDR1 SGHNT and CDR2 YYREEE (reference sequence). In DNA form, the CDR3 reads TGTGCCAGCAGCCTGCTCGGGGGCTTGAACGAGCAGTACTTC. Translating it yields CASSLLGGLNEQYF.

The V gene is TRBV15, the J gene TRBJ1-2; D uncertain. Trimming removed 5 bases from V and 5 bases from J, with 21 bases in between. Germline CDR1 reads LNHNV; CDR2 reads YYDKDF (reference sequence). This CDR3 comprises 16 residues. The CDR3 nucleotides read TGTGCCACCAGCCGAGGGATAAGACGAACAAGTTATGGCTACACCTTC. As protein: CATSRGIRRTSYGYTF.

This sequence joins TRBV11-2 and TRBJ2-1; no definite D call. The CDR3 runs 15 residues. V was trimmed by 3 bases and J by 1 base, leaving 10 bases between them. Germline V gene sequence: CDR1 SGHAT, CDR2 FQNNGV. As DNA, the CDR3 is TGTGCCAGCAGCTTGAAGAGTTCTTCCTACAATGAGCAGTTCTTC. Translated, it gives CASSLKSSSYNEQFF.

V is TRBV9 and J is TRBJ2-3; 8 nucleotides line up with TRBD2. The CDR3 is 17 residues long. Trimming removed 3 bases from V and 3 bases from J; junction bases left unmatched: 12. CDR1 is SGDLS, CDR2 YYNGEE, per germline. The CDR3 sequence: CASSASGSGGPTDTQYF. The CDR3 DNA is TGTGCCAGCAGCGCCAGCGGATCGGGAGGGCCTACAGATACGCAGTATTTT.

The gene calls are TRBV24-1 and TRBJ2-1; a possible D gene is TRBD2 (7 bases). Germline values: CDR1 KGHDR, CDR2 SFDVKD. Trimming took off 12 bases at V and 8 bases at J, with 19 bases between the two ends. This CDR3 has 13 amino acids. Written as DNA, the CDR3 is TGTGCCCCCGGTGGGGGGGGGCGGGATGAGCAGTTCTTC. Encoded protein: CAPGGGGRDEQFF.

The chain joins TRBV14 to TRBJ2-7; D is uncertain. V lost 1 base and J 3 bases, leaving 10 bases between the germline ends. The germline V gene encodes CDR1 SGHDN and CDR2 FVKESK. The CDR3 is made up of 14 amino acids. The CDR3 region is CASSQGLYFYEQYF. Written as DNA, the CDR3 is TGTGCCAGCAGCCAAGGACTCTACTTCTACGAGCAGTACTTC.

This clone was counted once. The chain has TRBV6-6 and TRBJ2-7; the match to TRBD2 covers 8 bases. Germline CDR1 MNHNY, CDR2 SVGAGI (reference sequence). The length of the CDR3 is 16 residues. V was clipped by 6 bases and J by 1 base; unmatched bases: 11. For the CDR3, the DNA is TGTGCCAGCAGCCTCGGTGGTAGCGGGGTATCCTACGAGCAGTACTTC. Translating it yields CASSLGGSGVSYEQYF.

This clone showed up just a few times. This chain joins TRBV15 and TRBJ2-6, with TRBD1 matching 9 bases. The CDR3 loop spans 16 amino acids. Germline V gene sequence: CDR1 LNHNV, CDR2 YYDKDF (reference sequence). Trimming at V came to 4 bases and at J to 0 bases, leaving 1 base not matched to a gene. The CDR3 sequence is CATSMTGGSGANVLTF. For the CDR3, the DNA is TGTGCCACCAGCATGACAGGGGGCTCTGGGGCCAACGTCCTGACTTTC.

In its sample, this clone was seen once. This chain joins TRBV21-1 and TRBJ1-4; the table gives TRBD1 as D, unverified against the DNA. TRBV21-1 is annotated as a pseudogene. The CDR3 spans 21 residues. The DNA for the CDR3 is TGTGCCAGCAGGGGCCGTCCTCAAGGACGGGACAGAACTCTTCGAGTCGAAAAACTGTTTTTT. Protein: CASRGRPQGRDRTLRVEKLFF.

V usage is TRBV9 and J usage is TRBJ2-3; tentative D call: TRBD2 (6 bases). The CDR3 covers 15 residues. Germline V lookup: CDR1 SGDLS, CDR2 YYNGEE. V shed 4 bases and J shed 0 bases, with 12 bases lying between them. CDR3 nucleotides: TGTGCCAGCAGCTCATTCGGGGGTAGCACAGATACGCAGTATTTT. Protein product: CASSSFGGSTDTQYF.

V gene TRBV28 combines with J gene TRBJ1-6; no reliable D call. The CDR3 spans 13 residues. CDR1 is MDHEN, CDR2 SYDVKM, per germline. V was shortened by 5 bases and J by 4 bases, with 6 bases between the two germline ends. The CDR3 sequence: CASSLPYNSPLHF. CDR3 DNA sequence: TGTGCCAGCAGTCTTCCTTATAATTCACCCCTCCACTTT.

The chain combines TRBV24-1 with TRBJ1-5, with TRBD1 as a possible D gene (5 bases). Germline CDR1 and CDR2: KGHDR and SFDVKD. Trimming took 4 bases from V and 3 from J, leaving 12 bases between them. The CDR3 is made up of 15 amino acids. The DNA for the CDR3 is TGTGCCACCAGTGAGTTCAGGGTCCCCAATCAGCCCCAGCATTTT. This translates into CATSEFRVPNQPQHF.